The entry below gives a single T cell receptor beta chain sequence along with its context. Its target antigen remains unknown. No qualities accompany the bases; no much larger clone lies one base away. The data are from a study of memory CD4+ T cells and cytomegalovirus serostatus (dated by TCRdb to about 2019). For context, the study as a whole: The cohort comprised 33 healthy Belgian adults, 9 CMV seropositive and 24 CMV seronegative. To replicate a published TCR-based CMV serostatus classifier, the study sequenced CD4+ memory TCRbeta repertoires from a Belgian cohort whose cytomegalovirus serostatus was known. Beyond this particular receptor, the publication reports: For CMV serostatus prediction, a median bootstrapped AUC of 0.95 was reached with the original framework, and a median bootstrapped AUC of approximately 0.89 was reached with a US-trained random forest. The results were read as suggesting that the CMV-associated TCR signature is, for the most part, present in the CD4+ memory repertoire. Of over 150 previously reported CMV-associated TCRbeta sequences, 55 to 75 appeared in the CD4+ memory repertoires, each in one to five individuals. Only CD4+CD45RO+ memory cells were sequenced, in contrast to the original study, in which naive and memory CD4+ and CD8+ populations were covered. On the Belgian cohort, the classifier based on the original framework reached a median bootstrapped AUC of roughly 0.96, with a 95% CI of 0.76-1.00.

Genomic DNA was extracted from sorted cells with the Quick-DNA Microprep Kit. TCRbeta DNA was amplified with the immunoSEQ hsTCRbeta kit following the manufacturer's protocol. TCRbeta libraries were sequenced on an Illumina MiSeq instrument. As for how the authors treated the data: Once out-of-frame sequences had been removed, 2 million to 2.5 million distinct TCRbeta sequences were left, which works out to an average of about 66,813 per individual. Each individual was scored using the number of 160 or so previously reported CMV-associated TCRbeta sequences that the individual carried and the total number of productive distinct TCRbeta sequences. A beta-binomial model was reimplemented in Python, and scikit-learn random forests with default parameters were trained on US cohort data. Classifier performance on the Belgian cohort was summarized as median AUC with percentile confidence intervals calculated over 10,000 bootstrap iterations. In TCRdb, the immuneACCESS table is reduced to in-frame sequences with V and J assigned. These tables do not hold every clone; where another copy was compared, an unresolved V gene accounts for under half, and the others remain unexplained. V, J and clone size derive from that table, while D and trimming were established from the DNA sequence. For this sample there are tens of thousands of clones; under 80% appear just once. The ten largest make up 0.77% of the sample.

Single viable CD3+CD4+CD8-CD45RO+ cells were sorted as memory CD4+ T cells on a FACSAria II. CMV serostatus was determined using a Roche Elecsys assay that detects serum IgG against CMV pp150, pp28, p38 and p52. Following thawing, total CD4+ T cells were enriched through positive selection using CD4 magnetic microbeads. The samples came from a separate study whose specific focus was interrogating the CD4+ T cell memory repertoire. Peripheral blood mononuclear cells were isolated and cryopreserved according to standard operating procedures, and serum was kept at -80 degrees C. Staining used CD3-PerCP (BW264/56), CD4-APC (RPA-T4), CD45RO-PE (UCHT1) and CD8-Pacific Orange (3B5) antibodies, with Sytox blue excluding non-viable cells. Sequenced sample: memory CD4+ T cells from blood. The sequence came from an adult in good health and CMV-seronegative.

CDR3 loop: CASRSSGDYGYTF. The bases read TGTGCCAGTAGAAGTTCCGGGGATTATGGCTACACCTTC. The V and J segments used are TRBV19 and TRBJ1-2; the D gene assignment is ambiguous. The junction shows trimming of 6 bases on V and 5 bases on J, plus 13 bases between the germline ends. CDR1 and CDR2, looked up from the germline V gene (reference sequence), are LNHDA and SQIVND. Counted from cysteine to phenylalanine, this CDR3 has 13 amino acids. The only DNA kept is the CDR3, 39 bases in frame from the first base.